The 22 T cell receptor beta chains reported below all come from one sample, sequenced in a study of beta chain features in type 1 diabetes. Investigators reverse transcribed all isolated RNA, so they sequenced expressed TCRB transcripts. Profiled with immunoSEQ multiplex PCR; TCRdb holds only in-frame clones, not every one. Of around 430,000 clones in the sample, 30% are singletons; the top ten hold 0.065%. The sample was naive CD4+ T cells from blood. The receptors stem from a man between 18 and 35 years old in good health.

This clone was counted a few times. The chain is built from TRBV29-1 and TRBJ2-1, with 7 bases fitting TRBD2. The germline gives CDR1 SQVTM, CDR2 ANQGSEA. Trimming took 7 bases from V and 9 from J; bases not matched to a gene: 9. CDR3 size: 12 residues. The CDR3 reads CSGDYIDGEQFF. DNA of the CDR3: TGCAGCGGGGACTACATCGATGGTGAGCAGTTCTTC.

This rearrangement joins TRBV6-5 to TRBJ1-4; D not certain. CDR1 is MNHEY and CDR2 is SVGAGI in the germline V gene. Trimming removed 5 bases from V and 10 bases from J, with 11 bases in between. The CDR3 is made up of 12 amino acids. The CDR3 here is CASSNRSGKLFF. The CDR3 coding sequence is TGTGCCAGCAGTAACCGCTCCGGAAAACTGTTTTTT.

The chain uses TRBV27 and TRBJ2-7; 11 bases match TRBD1. Germline CDR1 MNHEY, CDR2 SMNVEV (reference sequence). The CDR3 loop spans 14 amino acids. Trimming removed 6 bases from V and 6 bases from J; junction bases left unmatched: 7. CDR3 in amino acids: CASRQRDRGSEQYF. The CDR3 DNA reads TGTGCCAGCAGGCAAAGGGACAGGGGGTCCGAGCAGTACTTC.

The chain joins TRBV7-9 to TRBJ1-4; unclear D gene. CDR1 and CDR2 (germline): SEHNR, FQNEAQ (reference sequence). V was cut by 1 base and J by 0 bases, with 6 bases left in between. The CDR3 extends over 15 amino acids. The CDR3 loop is CASSLDASTNEKLFF. The DNA of the CDR3 is TGTGCCAGCAGCTTAGATGCGTCAACTAATGAAAAACTGTTTTTT.

The chain couples TRBV7-9 to TRBJ2-7, with 9 bases identical to TRBD1. The junction had 11 bases not matched to a gene; V was cut back by 4 bases and J by 4 bases. The CDR3 has 16 amino acids. Per germline, CDR1 SEHNR and CDR2 FQNEAQ (reference sequence). CDR3 amino acids: CASSSSTGTGRYEQYF. The CDR3 coding sequence is TGTGCCAGCAGCTCAAGCACCGGGACAGGGAGGTACGAGCAGTACTTC.

This clone was seen more than once but under ten times. The chain employs TRBV9 and TRBJ2-1; D is perhaps TRBD2 (5 bases). Germline assignment: CDR1 SGDLS and CDR2 YYNGEE. V was shortened by 2 bases and J by 8 bases, with 11 bases between the two germline ends. The CDR3 extends over 13 amino acids. CDR3 in DNA: TGTGCCAGCAGCGTTTACTACGGGGATGAGCAGTTCTTC. As protein: CASSVYYGDEQFF. Variable domain in full (rest from reference TRBV9 and TRBJ2-1): DSGVTQTPKHLITATGQRVTLRCSPRSGDLSVYWYQQSLDQGLQFLIQYYNGEERAKGNILERFSAQQFPDLHSELNLSSLELGDSALYFCASSVYYGDEQFFGPGTRLTVL.

Only a few counts were recorded for this clone. The CDR3 nucleotides read TGCAGCGTTGGCGGGAGGACTAGCACAGATACGCAGTATTTT. As protein: CSVGGRTSTDTQYF. The chain uses TRBV29-1 and TRBJ2-3; 8 bases map to TRBD2. V dropped 4 bases and J dropped 0; count of bases not matched to a gene: 3. The length of the CDR3 is 14 residues. CDR1 is SQVTM, CDR2 ANQGSEA, per germline.

CDR3 sequence: CAGGQGRETQYF. The CDR3 DNA reads TGTGCCGGGGGACAGGGTCGAGAGACCCAGTACTTC. The chain joins TRBV2 to TRBJ2-5; TRBD1 aligns across 9 bases. Trimming cost V 11 bases and J 4 bases; bases outside gene matches: 5. Germline V gives CDR1 SNHLY, CDR2 FYNNEI. The CDR3 spans 12 residues.

This clone came up a few times. The chain is built from TRBV6-1 and TRBJ2-3; TRBD2 agrees at 10 bases. The CDR3 covers 17 residues. V was pared by 2 bases and J by 2 bases, with 7 bases of the junction left unmatched. CDR1 MNHNS and CDR2 SASEGT come from the germline V gene. This CDR3 reads CASSESSLAGVTDTQYF. CDR3 sequence (DNA): TGTGCCAGCAGTGAATCTTCCCTAGCGGGGGTCACAGATACGCAGTATTTT.

This clone was counted only a few times. The J gene is TRBJ2-5, the V gene TRBV2, with a tentative D call TRBD2 (7 bases). Germline assignment: CDR1 SNHLY and CDR2 FYNNEI. The V gene lost 8 bases and the J gene lost 3 bases, with 19 bases spanning the gap. The CDR3 contains 15 residues. The DNA for the CDR3 is TGTGCCAGCGGAAAACAGGGAGGGGACGAAGAGACCCAGTACTTC. This gives the protein CASGKQGGDEETQYF.

A note on this clone: Other DNA sequences within the sample encode an identical CDR3. The rearrangement links TRBV29-1 to TRBJ2-7, with TRBD1 matching 8 bases. CDR3 length: 13 residues. CDR1 is SQVTM and CDR2 is ANQGSEA in the germline V gene. Trimming took 4 bases from V and 0 from J; bases not matched to a gene: 2. CDR3 nucleotide sequence: TGCAGCGTTGTGGACAGGGCCTCCTACGAGCAGTACTTC. It translates to CSVVDRASYEQYF.

Worth noting for this clone: Other DNA sequences from this sample encode an identical CDR3 as well. Here the CDR3 DNA reads TGTGCCAGCAGCAGCACAGATACGCAGTATTTT. Translating it yields CASSSTDTQYF. This chain joins TRBV6-5 and TRBJ2-3; the D is unclear. The CDR3 runs to 11 residues. V lost 6 bases to trimming and J lost 0 bases, with 1 base between them. Per the germline V gene, CDR1 is MNHEY and CDR2 is SVGAGI.

V gene TRBV9 combines with J gene TRBJ1-1, with unresolved D. The V gene's germline CDR1 is SGDLS and CDR2 YYNGEE. The CDR3 is made up of 14 amino acids. Deletions cut 0 bases from V and 12 bases from J, with 18 bases between. The CDR3 reads CASSVEADGLITFF. The CDR3 nucleotides are TGTGCCAGCAGCGTAGAAGCGGACGGATTAATAACTTTCTTT.

This clone was seen a handful of times. The chain employs TRBV9 and TRBJ2-7; D remains unclear. This CDR3 contains 14 residues. Deletions cut 0 bases from V and 3 bases from J, with 10 bases between. The germline V gene has CDR1 SGDLS and CDR2 YYNGEE. The CDR3 DNA sequence: TGTGCCAGCAGCGTAGGTGGACCCGACTACGAGCAGTACTTC. Amino acid sequence: CASSVGGPDYEQYF.

CDR3 bases: TGTGCCAGCAGCTTAGGCTACTACAATGAGCAGTTCTTC. Translated, it gives CASSLGYYNEQFF. V gene TRBV7-2 combines with J gene TRBJ2-1; D not certain. Germline lookup yields CDR1 SGHTA and CDR2 FQGNSA. V was pared by 1 base and J by 3 bases, with 4 bases between. The CDR3 runs 13 residues. The variable domain in full, completed from reference TRBV7-2 and TRBJ2-1, reads GAGVSQSPSNKVTEKGKDVELRCDPISGHTALYWYRQSLGQGLEFLIYFQGNSAPDKSGLPSDRFSAERTGGSVSTLTIQRTQQEDSAVYLCASSLGYYNEQFFGPGTRLTVL.

V usage is TRBV28 and J usage is TRBJ1-1; 9 bases are a match to TRBD1. Germline lookup yields CDR1 MDHEN and CDR2 SYDVKM. V trimming: 5 bases; J trimming: 4 bases; junction bases outside the gene matches: 8. This CDR3 contains 15 residues. CDR3 loop: CASSDRGGFGTEAFF. The DNA for the CDR3 is TGTGCCAGCAGTGACAGGGGGGGATTTGGCACTGAAGCTTTCTTT.

With regard to this clone: Other DNA variants within this sample encode the same CDR3. The V call is TRBV30, the J call TRBJ2-3, with D uncertain. The CDR3 totals 13 residues. Per the germline V gene, CDR1 is GTSNPN and CDR2 is SVGIG (reference sequence). The V end lost 0 bases, the J end lost 3 bases, and 7 bases lay between the germline ends. CDR3 sequence reads: CAWSVLGTDTQYF. CDR3 DNA sequence: TGTGCCTGGAGTGTACTGGGAACAGATACGCAGTATTTT.

The chain carries TRBV9 and TRBJ2-7, with TRBD2 as a possible D gene (7 bases). Trimming removed 0 bases from V and 1 base from J, with 11 bases in between. The germline V gene encodes CDR1 SGDLS and CDR2 YYNGEE. The CDR3 covers 15 residues. The CDR3: CASSVEAGHSYEQYF. The CDR3, as DNA: TGTGCCAGCAGCGTAGAAGCGGGACATTCCTACGAGCAGTACTTC. Supplemented by reference TRBV9 and TRBJ2-7, the full variable domain reads DSGVTQTPKHLITATGQRVTLRCSPRSGDLSVYWYQQSLDQGLQFLIQYYNGEERAKGNILERFSAQQFPDLHSELNLSSLELGDSALYFCASSVEAGHSYEQYFGPGTRLTVT.

This sequence joins TRBV2 and TRBJ1-1, with no clear D. V shed 8 bases and J shed 4 bases, with 14 bases lying between them. This CDR3 spans 13 amino acids. The germline V gene has CDR1 SNHLY and CDR2 FYNNEI. The CDR3 DNA follows: TGTGCCAGCCTCACTTTGGAGAGCACTGAAGCTTTCTTT. Translation gives CASLTLESTEAFF.

This clone was picked up a small number of times. CDR3 in amino acids: CASSPTNYGYTF. CDR3 DNA: TGTGCCAGCTCCCCGACTAACTATGGCTACACCTTC. The chain recombines TRBV18 with TRBJ1-2; D is undetermined. Trimming took 6 bases from V and 0 from J, leaving 5 bases between them. Per the germline V gene, CDR1 is KGHSH and CDR2 is LQKENI. The CDR3 length is 12 residues.

This clone has only a few counts. This chain links TRBV7-9 with TRBJ1-5; 8 bases match TRBD1. The trim removed 5 bases at V and 5 bases at J, leaving 20 bases unmatched. This CDR3 region has 19 residues. The germline V gene has CDR1 SEHNR and CDR2 FQNEAQ (reference sequence). CDR3 sequence (DNA): TGTGCCAGCAGCCCGGGAGGGTGGACAGGGCCCCGGGTAGATCAGCCCCAGCATTTT. It translates to CASSPGGWTGPRVDQPQHF.

This clone came up a few times. The J gene is TRBJ2-7, the V gene TRBV11-2, with 15 bases lining up with TRBD2. Germline lookup yields CDR1 SGHAT and CDR2 FQNNGV. The V gene end was trimmed by 4 bases and the J gene end by 2 bases; junction bases not matched to a gene: 3. The CDR3 is 16 residues long. CDR3 sequence reads: CASSSGLAGGAYEQYF. The CDR3 DNA is TGTGCCAGCAGCTCGGGACTAGCGGGAGGTGCCTACGAGCAGTACTTC.